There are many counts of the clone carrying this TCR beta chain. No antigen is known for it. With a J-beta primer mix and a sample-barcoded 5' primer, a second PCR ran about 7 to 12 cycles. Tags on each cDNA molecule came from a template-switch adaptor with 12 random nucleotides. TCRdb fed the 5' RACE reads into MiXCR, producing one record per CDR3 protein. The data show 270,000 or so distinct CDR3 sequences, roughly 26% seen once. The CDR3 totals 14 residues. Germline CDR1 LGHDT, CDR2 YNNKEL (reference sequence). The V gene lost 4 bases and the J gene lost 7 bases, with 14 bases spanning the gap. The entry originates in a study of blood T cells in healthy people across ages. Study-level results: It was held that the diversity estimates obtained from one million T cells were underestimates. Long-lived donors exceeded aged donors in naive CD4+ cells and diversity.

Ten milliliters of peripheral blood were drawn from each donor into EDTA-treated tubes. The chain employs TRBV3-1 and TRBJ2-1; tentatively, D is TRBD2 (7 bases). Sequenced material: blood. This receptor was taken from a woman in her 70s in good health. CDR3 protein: CASSPRGAANEQFF. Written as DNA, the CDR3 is TGTGCCAGCAGCCCTCGGGGGGCCGCTAATGAGCAGTTCTTC.